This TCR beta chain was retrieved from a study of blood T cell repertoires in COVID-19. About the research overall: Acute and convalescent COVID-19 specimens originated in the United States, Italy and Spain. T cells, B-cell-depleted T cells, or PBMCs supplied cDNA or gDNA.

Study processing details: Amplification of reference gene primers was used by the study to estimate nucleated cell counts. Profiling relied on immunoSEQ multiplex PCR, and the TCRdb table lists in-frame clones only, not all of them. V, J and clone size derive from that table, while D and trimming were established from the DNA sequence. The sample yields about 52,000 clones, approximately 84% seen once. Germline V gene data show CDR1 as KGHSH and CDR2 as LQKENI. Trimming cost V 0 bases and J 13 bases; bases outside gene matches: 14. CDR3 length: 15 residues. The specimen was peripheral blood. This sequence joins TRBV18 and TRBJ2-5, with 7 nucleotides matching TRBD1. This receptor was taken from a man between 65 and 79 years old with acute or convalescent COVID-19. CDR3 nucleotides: TGTGCCAGCTCACCACCGGGACAGCGCCAAGAGACCGGGTACTTC. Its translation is CASSPPGQRQETGYF. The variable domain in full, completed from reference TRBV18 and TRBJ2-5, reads NAGVMQNPRHLVRRRGQEARLRCSPMKGHSHVYWYRQLPEEGLKFMVYLQKENIIDESGMPKERFSAEFPKEGPSILRIQQVVRGDSAAYFCASSPPGQRQETGYFGPGTRLLVL.